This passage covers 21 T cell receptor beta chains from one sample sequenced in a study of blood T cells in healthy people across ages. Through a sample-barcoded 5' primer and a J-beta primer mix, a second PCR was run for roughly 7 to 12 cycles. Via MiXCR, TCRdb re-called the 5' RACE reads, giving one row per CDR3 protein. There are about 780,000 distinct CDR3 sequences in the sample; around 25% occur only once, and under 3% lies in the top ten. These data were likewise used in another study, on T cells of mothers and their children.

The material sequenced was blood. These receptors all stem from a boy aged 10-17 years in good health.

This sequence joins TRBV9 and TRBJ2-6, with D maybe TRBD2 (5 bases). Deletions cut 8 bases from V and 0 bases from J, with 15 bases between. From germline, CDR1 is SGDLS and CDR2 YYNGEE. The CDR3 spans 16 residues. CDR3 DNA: TGTGCCAGTGCCCCTGGGCGGGCCTCTGGGGCCAACGTCCTGACTTTC. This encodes CASAPGRASGANVLTF.

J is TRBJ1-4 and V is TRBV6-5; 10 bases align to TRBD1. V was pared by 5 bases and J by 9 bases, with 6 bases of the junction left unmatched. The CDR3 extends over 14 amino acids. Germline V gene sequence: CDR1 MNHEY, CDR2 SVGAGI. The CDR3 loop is CASSHPGQGQKLFF. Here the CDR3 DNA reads TGTGCCAGCAGTCATCCGGGACAGGGGCAAAAACTGTTTTTT.

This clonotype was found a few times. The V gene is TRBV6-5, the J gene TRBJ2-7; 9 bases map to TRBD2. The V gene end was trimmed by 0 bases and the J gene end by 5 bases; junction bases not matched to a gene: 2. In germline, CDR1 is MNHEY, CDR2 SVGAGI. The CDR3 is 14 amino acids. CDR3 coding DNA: TGTGCCAGCAGTTACTCGGCGGGGGGGAACGAGCAGTACTTC. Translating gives CASSYSAGGNEQYF.

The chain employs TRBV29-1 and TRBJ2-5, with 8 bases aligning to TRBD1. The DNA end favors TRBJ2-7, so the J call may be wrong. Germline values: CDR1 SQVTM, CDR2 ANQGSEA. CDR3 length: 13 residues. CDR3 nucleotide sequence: TGCAGTATCCTCGGGACAGGAGCCTACGAGCAGTACTTC. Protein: CSILGTGAYEQYF.

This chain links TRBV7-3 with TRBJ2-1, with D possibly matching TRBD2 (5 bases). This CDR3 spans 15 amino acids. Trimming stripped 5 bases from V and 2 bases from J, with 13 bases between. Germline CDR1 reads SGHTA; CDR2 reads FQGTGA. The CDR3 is CASSPGPGAYNEQFF. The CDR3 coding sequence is TGTGCCAGCAGCCCTGGCCCCGGGGCCTACAATGAGCAGTTCTTC.

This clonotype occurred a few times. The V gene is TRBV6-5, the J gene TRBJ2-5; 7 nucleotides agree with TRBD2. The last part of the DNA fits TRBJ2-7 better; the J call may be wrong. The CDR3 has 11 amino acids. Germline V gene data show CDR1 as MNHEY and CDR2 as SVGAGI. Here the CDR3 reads CASGRGNEQYF. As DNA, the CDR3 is TGTGCCAGCGGGAGGGGAAACGAGCAGTACTTC.

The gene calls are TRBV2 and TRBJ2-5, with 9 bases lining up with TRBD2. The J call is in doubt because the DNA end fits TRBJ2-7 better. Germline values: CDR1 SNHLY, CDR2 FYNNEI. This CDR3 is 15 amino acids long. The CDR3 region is CASSDPGLAILEQYF. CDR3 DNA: TGTGCCAGCAGTGACCCGGGACTAGCCATCCTCGAGCAGTACTTC.

The CDR3 DNA is TGTGCCCCAGAGGAGAGGGGCACTGAAGCTTTCTTT. Translated: CAPEERGTEAFF. This rearrangement joins TRBV7-9 to TRBJ1-1, with D possibly matching TRBD1 (5 bases). The germline gives CDR1 SEHNR, CDR2 FQNEAQ (reference sequence). The length of the CDR3 is 12 residues. The V end was cut by 11 bases, the J end by 4 bases, with 14 bases between.

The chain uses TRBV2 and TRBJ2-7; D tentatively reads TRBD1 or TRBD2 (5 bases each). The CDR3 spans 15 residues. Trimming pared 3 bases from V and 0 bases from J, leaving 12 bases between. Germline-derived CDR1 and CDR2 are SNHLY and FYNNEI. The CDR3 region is CASSDSGTHSYEQYF. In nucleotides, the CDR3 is TGTGCCAGCAGTGACTCCGGGACGCACTCCTACGAGCAGTACTTC.

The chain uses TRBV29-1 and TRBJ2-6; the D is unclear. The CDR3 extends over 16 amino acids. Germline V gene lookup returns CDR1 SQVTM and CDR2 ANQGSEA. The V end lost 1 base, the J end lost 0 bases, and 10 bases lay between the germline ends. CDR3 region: CSVEVLKLSGANVLTF. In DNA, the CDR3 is TGCAGCGTTGAAGTCCTAAAGCTCTCTGGGGCCAACGTCCTGACTTTC.

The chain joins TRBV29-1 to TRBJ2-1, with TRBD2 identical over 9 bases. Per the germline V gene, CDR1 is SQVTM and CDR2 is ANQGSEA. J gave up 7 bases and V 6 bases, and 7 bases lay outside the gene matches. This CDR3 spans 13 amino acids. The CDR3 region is CSVGGLAQNEQFF. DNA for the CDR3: TGCAGCGTAGGGGGACTAGCTCAGAATGAGCAGTTCTTC.

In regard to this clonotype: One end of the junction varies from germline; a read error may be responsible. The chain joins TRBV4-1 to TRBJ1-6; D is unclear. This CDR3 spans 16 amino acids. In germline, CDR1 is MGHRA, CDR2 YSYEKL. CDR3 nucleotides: TGCGCCAGCAGCCAACAGGCGATCGTCTCTAATCCACCCCTCCACTTT. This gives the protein CASSQQAIVSNPPLHF.

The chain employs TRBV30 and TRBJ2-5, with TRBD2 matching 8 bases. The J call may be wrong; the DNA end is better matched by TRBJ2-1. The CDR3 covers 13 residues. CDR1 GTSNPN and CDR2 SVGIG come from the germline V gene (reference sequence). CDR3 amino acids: CAWSEVGGGEQFF. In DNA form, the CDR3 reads TGTGCCTGGAGTGAGGTCGGGGGGGGTGAGCAGTTCTTC.

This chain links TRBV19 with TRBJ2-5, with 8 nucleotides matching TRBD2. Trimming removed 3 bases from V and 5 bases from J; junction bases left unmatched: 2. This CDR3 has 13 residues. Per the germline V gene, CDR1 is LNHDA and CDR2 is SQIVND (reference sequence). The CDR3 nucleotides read TGTGCCAGTAGTATGCGGGGGGCGGAGACCCAGTACTTC. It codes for CASSMRGAETQYF.

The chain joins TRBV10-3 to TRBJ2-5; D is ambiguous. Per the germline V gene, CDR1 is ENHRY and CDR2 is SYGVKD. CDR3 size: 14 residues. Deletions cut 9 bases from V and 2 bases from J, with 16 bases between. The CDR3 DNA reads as TGTGCCATTGGCGCGAAGGGTGGGCAAGAGACCCAGTACTTC. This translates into CAIGAKGGQETQYF.

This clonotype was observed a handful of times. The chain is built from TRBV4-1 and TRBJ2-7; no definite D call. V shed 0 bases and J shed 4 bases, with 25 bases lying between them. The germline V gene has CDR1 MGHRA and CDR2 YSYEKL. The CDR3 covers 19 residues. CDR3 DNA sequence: TGCGCCAGCAGCCAAGAACAGAGTAAAGGATGGCCAACAATATACGAGCAGTACTTC. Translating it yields CASSQEQSKGWPTIYEQYF.

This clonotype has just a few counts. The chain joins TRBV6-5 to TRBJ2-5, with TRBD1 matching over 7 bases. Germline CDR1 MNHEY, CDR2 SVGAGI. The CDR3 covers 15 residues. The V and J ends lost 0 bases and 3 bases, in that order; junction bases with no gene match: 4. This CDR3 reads CASSYSGGPEETQYF. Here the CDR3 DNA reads TGTGCCAGCAGTTACTCAGGGGGCCCCGAAGAGACCCAGTACTTC.

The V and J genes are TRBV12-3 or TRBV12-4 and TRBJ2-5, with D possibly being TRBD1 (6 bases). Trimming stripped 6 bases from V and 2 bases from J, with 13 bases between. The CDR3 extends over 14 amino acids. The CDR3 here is CASSILDRQETQYF. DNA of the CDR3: TGTGCCAGCAGCATTCTGGACAGACAAGAGACCCAGTACTTC.

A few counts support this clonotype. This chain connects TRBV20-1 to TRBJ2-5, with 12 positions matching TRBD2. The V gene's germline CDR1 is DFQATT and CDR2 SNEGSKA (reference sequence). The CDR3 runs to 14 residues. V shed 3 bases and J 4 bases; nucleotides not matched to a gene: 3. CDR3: CSARQGLAGETQYF. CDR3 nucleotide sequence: TGCAGTGCTAGGCAGGGACTAGCGGGAGAGACCCAGTACTTC.

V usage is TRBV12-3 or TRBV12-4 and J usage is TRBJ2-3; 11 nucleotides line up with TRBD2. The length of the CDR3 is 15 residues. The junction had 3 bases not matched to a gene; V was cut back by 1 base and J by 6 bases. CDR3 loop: CASSLVASGGDTQYF. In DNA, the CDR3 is TGTGCCAGCAGTTTAGTGGCTAGCGGGGGGGATACGCAGTATTTT.

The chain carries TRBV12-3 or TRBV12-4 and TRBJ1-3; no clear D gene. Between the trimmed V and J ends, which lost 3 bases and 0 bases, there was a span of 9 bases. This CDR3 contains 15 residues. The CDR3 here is CASSFQDFSGNTIYF. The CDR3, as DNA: TGTGCCAGCAGTTTTCAGGACTTCTCTGGAAACACCATATATTTT.